One and the same sample provided the 18 T cell receptor beta chains below, sequenced in a study of blood T cell repertoires in COVID-19 (dated by TCRdb to about 2020). The library was built by means of the immunoSEQ multiplex PCR assay. In TCRdb, the immuneACCESS table is reduced to in-frame sequences with V and J assigned. These tables do not hold every clone; where another copy was compared, an unresolved V gene accounts for under half, and the others remain unexplained. A total of 95,000 to 150,000 clones appear in this sample, 85% to 90% of them only once. The top ten clonotypes cover approximately 1.4% of the sample. Sequenced sample: peripheral blood. The receptors were sampled from a human donor in a cohort sampled during active COVID-19.

V gene TRBV18 combines with J gene TRBJ2-1; 8 positions match TRBD2. The V gene end was trimmed by 3 bases and the J gene end by 5 bases; junction bases not matched to a gene: 12. The germline V gene has CDR1 KGHSH and CDR2 LQKENI. The CDR3 runs 17 residues. CDR3 DNA sequence: TGTGCCAGCTCACCCTCGGGGGCTAGCGGGCCCCACAATGAGCAGTTCTTC. Translated: CASSPSGASGPHNEQFF.

J is TRBJ2-3 and V is TRBV18; no definite D call. V dropped 2 bases and J dropped 2 bases, with 17 bases sitting between them. Germline CDR1 reads KGHSH; CDR2 reads LQKENI. There are 17 residues in the CDR3. CDR3 amino acids: CASSPFGSRSNTDTQYF. In nucleotides, the CDR3 is TGTGCCAGCTCACCATTCGGTTCGAGGTCGAACACAGATACGCAGTATTTT.

To note about this clone: Different DNA sequences within this sample yield the same CDR3. The chain employs TRBV12-3 or TRBV12-4 and TRBJ2-1, with D unresolved. Trimming took off 3 bases at V and 7 bases at J, with 4 bases between the two ends. This CDR3 region has 11 residues. CDR3 amino acids: CASSFSNEQFF. The CDR3, as DNA: TGTGCCAGCAGTTTTAGTAATGAGCAGTTCTTC.

The genes are TRBV14 and TRBJ2-3, with D possibly matching TRBD2 (5 bases). Germline V gene lookup returns CDR1 SGHDN and CDR2 FVKESK. The CDR3 is 16 residues long. Trimming removed 1 base at V and 0 bases at J, with 11 bases between. The CDR3 protein is CASSQAGWTSTDTQYF. DNA of the CDR3: TGTGCCAGCAGCCAAGCAGGTTGGACTAGCACAGATACGCAGTATTTT.

The V and J genes are TRBV9 and TRBJ1-4; D not certain. CDR1 is SGDLS and CDR2 is YYNGEE in the germline V gene. Trimming took 2 bases from V and 0 from J, leaving 8 bases between them. The length of the CDR3 is 15 residues. CDR3 nucleotide sequence: TGTGCCAGCAGCGTTTCCAGTGCAACTAATGAAAAACTGTTTTTT. It translates to CASSVSSATNEKLFF.

The V and J genes are TRBV6-5 and TRBJ2-2; TRBD1 matches at 10 bases. Per germline, CDR1 MNHEY and CDR2 SVGAGI. V shed 8 bases, J shed 1 base, and the junction held 1 base outside the gene matches. The CDR3 covers 14 residues. The CDR3 DNA sequence: TGTGCCAGCCGGACAGGGGGGAACACCGGGGAGCTGTTTTTT. Amino acid sequence: CASRTGGNTGELFF.

This clone appeared a few times. This sequence joins TRBV21-1 and TRBJ2-7; the D call TRBD2 from the table was never checked on the DNA. TRBV21-1 has pseudogene status. The CDR3 runs to 18 residues. CDR3 region: CASSKETSGRYPSYEQYF. CDR3 sequence (DNA): TGTGCCAGCAGCAAAGAAACTAGCGGGAGGTACCCTTCCTACGAGCAGTACTTC.

The rearrangement joins TRBV7-9 to TRBJ2-3; 13 bases are a match to TRBD2. CDR3 length equals 16 residues. Germline V gene lookup returns CDR1 SEHNR and CDR2 FQNEAQ (reference sequence). Losses at the gene ends were 0 bases for V and 7 bases for J; bases not matched to a gene: 4. CDR3 region: CASSLALAGGRNTQYF. The CDR3 bases are TGTGCCAGCAGCTTAGCACTAGCGGGGGGGCGGAATACGCAGTATTTT.

The table lists this clone with a count of one. This chain connects TRBV7-2 to TRBJ1-2; tentatively, D is TRBD1 (6 bases). The germline CDR1 and CDR2 sequences are SGHTA and FQGNSA. The CDR3 runs to 14 residues. Trimming took off 2 bases at V and 9 bases at J, with 16 bases between the two ends. DNA for the CDR3: TGTGCCAGCAGCTTAAGGAGTAGTACAGGGCGCTACACCTTC. Protein product: CASSLRSSTGRYTF.

The CDR3: CASSLRDSIYEQYF. CDR3 DNA: TGTGCCAGCAGTCTGCGGGACAGTATATACGAGCAGTACTTC. The chain recombines TRBV6-5 with TRBJ2-7; a weak D match, TRBD1 (7 bases). CDR1 and CDR2 (germline): MNHEY, SVGAGI. The CDR3 length is 14 residues. The V and J ends lost 5 bases and 4 bases respectively, with 15 bases between them.

The V and J genes are TRBV5-8 and TRBJ1-3; maybe TRBD1 (6 bases). The germline V gene encodes CDR1 SGHTS and CDR2 YDEGEE. The ends were cut back, 4 bases at V and 6 bases at J, with 11 bases in the middle. There are 13 residues in the CDR3. CDR3 nucleotides: TGTGCCAGCAGCCTCAGGGGAGCAAACACCATATATTTT. As protein: CASSLRGANTIYF.

V gene TRBV6-6 combines with J gene TRBJ2-5; weak D call: TRBD2 (6 bases). The V end lost 0 bases, the J end lost 5 bases, and 13 bases lay between the germline ends. The CDR3 consists of 15 residues. Germline lookup yields CDR1 MNHNY and CDR2 SVGAGI (reference sequence). CDR3 nucleotides: TGTGCCAGCAGTTACTCGGAGGGTCGGTCGGAGACCCAGTACTTC. This gives the protein CASSYSEGRSETQYF.

V gene TRBV9 combines with J gene TRBJ2-3, with TRBD1 matching 7 bases. The length of the CDR3 is 16 residues. Germline assignment: CDR1 SGDLS and CDR2 YYNGEE. The V gene end was trimmed by 2 bases and the J gene end by 0 bases; junction bases not matched to a gene: 6. The CDR3 coding sequence is TGTGCCAGCAGCGTGGGACCGGGACAGAGCACAGATACGCAGTATTTT. This translates into CASSVGPGQSTDTQYF.

The CDR3 DNA reads as TGTGCCAGCAGCCAAGATCCGGGGGTGAACACTGAAGCTTTCTTT. This sequence encodes CASSQDPGVNTEAFF. The J gene is TRBJ1-1, the V gene TRBV4-2, with D possibly matching TRBD1 (5 bases). The CDR3 loop spans 15 amino acids. Trimming left V 0 bases short and J 0 bases short, with 8 bases between. Germline V gives CDR1 LGHNA, CDR2 YNFKEQ.

The chain joins TRBV5-6 to TRBJ2-5, with a weak D call TRBD1 (6 bases). CDR1 is SGHDT and CDR2 is YYEEEE in the germline V gene. This CDR3 is built from 14 residues. The V and J ends lost 4 bases and 2 bases respectively, with 12 bases between them. The CDR3 DNA reads as TGTGCCAGCAGCCCGCTACAGGGACAAGAGACCCAGTACTTC. Its translation: CASSPLQGQETQYF.

V usage is TRBV2 and J usage is TRBJ2-7, with TRBD2 identical over 9 bases. The CDR3 has 16 residues. With V trimmed by 6 bases and J by 4 bases, 13 bases remained unmatched. Germline V lookup: CDR1 SNHLY, CDR2 FYNNEI. CDR3 region: CASSATFSGSLYEQYF. In DNA form, the CDR3 reads TGTGCCAGCAGCGCCACATTTAGCGGGAGTCTGTACGAGCAGTACTTC.

The chain carries TRBV7-9 and TRBJ2-7; a weak D match, TRBD1 (6 bases). V lost 1 base and J lost 0, with 10 bases in between. The germline V gene has CDR1 SEHNR and CDR2 FQNEAQ (reference sequence). This CDR3 is built from 15 residues. The CDR3 is CASSLVDRSSYEQYF. CDR3 in DNA: TGTGCCAGCAGCTTAGTCGACAGGAGCTCCTACGAGCAGTACTTC.

The V call is TRBV7-6, the J call TRBJ2-3; 9 bases fit TRBD1. After removal of 2 bases from V and 5 bases from J, the junction contained 2 bases not matched to a gene. CDR3 length: 14 amino acids. CDR1 is SGHVS and CDR2 is FNYEAQ in the germline V gene. CDR3 loop: CASSLTGGVDTQYF. CDR3 sequence (DNA): TGTGCCAGCAGCTTAACAGGGGGCGTAGATACGCAGTATTTT.